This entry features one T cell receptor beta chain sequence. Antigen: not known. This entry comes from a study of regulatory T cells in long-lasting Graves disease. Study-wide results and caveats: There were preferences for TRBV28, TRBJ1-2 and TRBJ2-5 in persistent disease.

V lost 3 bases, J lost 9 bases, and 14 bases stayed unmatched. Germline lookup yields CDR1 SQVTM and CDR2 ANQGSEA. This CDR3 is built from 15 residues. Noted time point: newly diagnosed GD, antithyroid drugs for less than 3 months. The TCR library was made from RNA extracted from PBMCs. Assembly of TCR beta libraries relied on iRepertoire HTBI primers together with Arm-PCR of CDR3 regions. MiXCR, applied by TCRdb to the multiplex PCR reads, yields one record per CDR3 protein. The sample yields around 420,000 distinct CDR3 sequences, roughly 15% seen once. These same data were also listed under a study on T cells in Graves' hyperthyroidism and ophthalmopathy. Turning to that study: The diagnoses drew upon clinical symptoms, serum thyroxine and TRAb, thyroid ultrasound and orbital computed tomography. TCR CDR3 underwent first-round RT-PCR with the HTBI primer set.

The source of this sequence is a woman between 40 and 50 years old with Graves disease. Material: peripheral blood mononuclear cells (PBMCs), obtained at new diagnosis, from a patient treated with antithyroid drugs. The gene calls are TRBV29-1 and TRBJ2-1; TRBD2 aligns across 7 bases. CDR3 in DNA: TGCAGCGTTGATATCGGGACTACCGTCCGCAGTGAGCAGTTCTTC. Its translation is CSVDIGTTVRSEQFF.